This T cell receptor beta chain was identified in a study of blood T cell repertoires in COVID-19. V trimming: 5 bases; J trimming: 5 bases; junction bases outside the gene matches: 16. Per germline, CDR1 SNHLY and CDR2 FYNNEI. The CDR3 is made up of 17 amino acids. Here immunoSEQ multiplex PCR was the method, and the copy in TCRdb shows in-frame clones only, minus some. The data contain around 150,000 clones, roughly 84% of them singletons. This sequence originates from an older woman with acute or convalescent COVID-19. The sequencing input was peripheral blood. J is TRBJ1-1 and V is TRBV2; 8 bases are a match to TRBD1. The chain's CDR3 is CASSLRDRSYLGTEAFF. DNA for the CDR3: TGTGCCAGCAGTCTTCGGGACAGGAGTTATCTGGGGACTGAAGCTTTCTTT.